This TCR beta chain was captured by sequencing in a study of blood T cell repertoires in COVID-19. About the research overall: The study drew acute and convalescent COVID-19 samples from the United States, Italy and Spain. PBMCs, B-cell-depleted T cells, or T cells provided the cDNA or gDNA that made up the material.

As concerns this clone: The junction shows a germline mismatch at one end, possibly a read error.

Enrolled during active infection, Seattle patients were then followed longitudinally. The CDR3 runs 13 residues. CDR1 is KGHSH, CDR2 LQKENI, per germline. How the authors handled the data: Estimated nucleated cell counts came from reference gene primer amplification. Using immunoSEQ multiplex PCR, the repertoire was profiled, and TCRdb retains in-frame clones only, with some absent. The V and J calls and clone size were taken over from that table, and D and trimming were inferred from the DNA. There are 450,000 or so clones in the sample; 89% occur only once, and approximately 1.5% lies in the top ten.

The chain employs TRBV18 and TRBJ2-2, with D maybe TRBD2 (6 bases). The sequencing input was peripheral blood. The sequence was obtained from a woman aged 40 to 50 with COVID-19, enrolled during active disease. CDR3 residues: CTSSPSGAGELFF. The CDR3 coding sequence is TGTACCAGCTCACCGTCGGGGGCCGGGGAGCTGTTTTTT.